This entry describes one T cell receptor beta chain. Other DNA sequences in the sample encode the same CDR3. Terminally differentiated effector memory CD45RA+ cells were left out of the naive CD8 fraction, which was CD45RO-negative and positively selected for CCR7. Each replicate PCR on the sorted subsets used about 0.2 ug DNA (around 30,000 T cell genomes). Measured with immunoSEQ multiplex PCR; TCRdb has only the in-frame clones, and not every one. The data contain 1.5 million to 2.5 million clones, approximately 95% of them singletons. This CDR3 is built from 13 residues. Germline-derived CDR1 and CDR2 are SGHAT and FQNNGV. V gave up 1 base and J gave up 5 bases, with 5 bases separating them. These data originate in a study of shared clonotypes between healthy human individuals.

What was sequenced was naive CD8+ T cells sorted from blood. The TCR was taken from a man younger than 30 in good health. The rearrangement joins TRBV11-2 to TRBJ2-2; D is uncertain. CDR3 bases: TGTGCCAGCAGCTTAGGGTTAACCGGGGAGCTGTTTTTT. Its translation: CASSLGLTGELFF.